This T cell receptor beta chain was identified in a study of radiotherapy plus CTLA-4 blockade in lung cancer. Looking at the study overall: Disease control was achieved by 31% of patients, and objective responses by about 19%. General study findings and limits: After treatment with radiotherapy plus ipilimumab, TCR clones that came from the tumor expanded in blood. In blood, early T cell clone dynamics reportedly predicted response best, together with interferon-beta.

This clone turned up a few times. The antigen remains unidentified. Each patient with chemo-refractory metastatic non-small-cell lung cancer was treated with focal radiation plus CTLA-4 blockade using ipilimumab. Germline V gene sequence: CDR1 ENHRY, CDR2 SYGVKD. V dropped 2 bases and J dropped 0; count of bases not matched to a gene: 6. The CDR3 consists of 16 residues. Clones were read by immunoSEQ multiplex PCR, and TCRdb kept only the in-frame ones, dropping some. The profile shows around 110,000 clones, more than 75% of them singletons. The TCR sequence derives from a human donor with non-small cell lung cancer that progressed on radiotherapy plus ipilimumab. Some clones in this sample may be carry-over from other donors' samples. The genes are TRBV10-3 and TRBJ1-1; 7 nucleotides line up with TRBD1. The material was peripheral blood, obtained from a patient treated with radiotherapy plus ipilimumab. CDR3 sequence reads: CAISERDSRLNTEAFF. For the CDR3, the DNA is TGTGCCATCAGTGAGCGGGACAGCCGATTGAACACTGAAGCTTTCTTT.